In this sample, the clone carrying this T cell receptor (beta chain) turned up a few times. These data originate in a study of T cell repertoires in aging, cancer and after chemotherapy. Study overall: Pre- and post-chemotherapy samples were paired from glioblastoma patients treated with temozolomide-based therapy.

TRB rearrangements spanning V, D and J were amplified using mixed TRB-A/B primers. From the multiplex PCR reads, TCRdb called clonotypes with MiXCR, one entry per CDR3 protein. The table has 15,000 to 20,000 distinct CDR3 sequences, roughly 37% seen once. The V end was cut by 2 bases, the J end by 6 bases, with 10 bases between. The CDR3 has 13 residues. The V gene's germline CDR1 is MNHEY and CDR2 SMNVEV (reference sequence). Amplification of TCR beta used genomic DNA extracted from peripheral blood. Sequenced: blood. The chain couples TRBV27 to TRBJ1-1; a possible D gene is TRBD1 (6 bases). This receptor was taken from a human donor with a solid tumor. CDR3 coding DNA: TGTGCCAGCAGTTTAAGGGGGAGGGCTGAAGCTTTCTTT. It yields the protein CASSLRGRAEAFF.